The 23 T cell receptor beta chains in this list originate from one sample, sequenced in a study of blood T cell repertoires in COVID-19. TCRdb keeps only in-frame clones here, not all; method: immunoSEQ multiplex PCR. The sample contains more than 200,000 clones, around 86% of which appear only once. Material for sequencing was PBMCs or T cells enriched from blood (not recorded which). The origin of the receptors is a man in his thirties or forties in a cohort exposed to, infected with or recovered from COVID-19 (not recorded which).

The rearrangement uses TRBV7-2 and TRBJ2-7, with TRBD1 as a possible D gene (6 bases). The V end was cut by 2 bases, the J end by 2 bases, with 13 bases between. Germline lookup yields CDR1 SGHTA and CDR2 FQGNSA. CDR3 length: 15 amino acids. This CDR3 is CASSLQPQGPYEQYF. The CDR3 DNA follows: TGTGCCAGCAGCTTACAACCACAGGGACCCTACGAGCAGTACTTC. The full variable domain, completed using reference TRBV7-2 and TRBJ2-7, is GAGVSQSPSNKVTEKGKDVELRCDPISGHTALYWYRQSLGQGLEFLIYFQGNSAPDKSGLPSDRFSAERTGGSVSTLTIQRTQQEDSAVYLCASSLQPQGPYEQYFGPGTRLTVT.

This chain joins TRBV24-1 and TRBJ2-5, with 9 bases fitting TRBD1. Germline CDR1 KGHDR, CDR2 SFDVKD. With 4 bases clipped from V and 5 bases from J, the junction kept 10 bases outside the gene matches. This CDR3 is 16 amino acids long. CDR3 in amino acids: CATSDPGTGHGETQYF. In DNA, the CDR3 is TGTGCCACCAGTGACCCAGGGACAGGGCATGGGGAGACCCAGTACTTC.

This chain links TRBV28 with TRBJ2-5; 7 positions match TRBD2. Losses at the gene ends were 3 bases for V and 1 base for J; bases not matched to a gene: 8. Germline values: CDR1 MDHEN, CDR2 SYDVKM. This CDR3 region has 16 residues. The CDR3 reads CASSFSSGKLQETQYF. CDR3 nucleotides: TGTGCCAGCAGTTTTTCTAGCGGAAAGCTCCAAGAGACCCAGTACTTC.

The chain carries TRBV7-9 and TRBJ2-7; tentatively, D is TRBD2 (5 bases). V was trimmed by 4 bases and J by 5 bases, leaving 9 bases between them. This CDR3 comprises 12 residues. The germline V gene encodes CDR1 SEHNR and CDR2 FQNEAQ (reference sequence). The CDR3 DNA sequence: TGTGCCAGCAGCTATCCGGGGAACGAGCAGTACTTC. Translation: CASSYPGNEQYF.

The rearrangement uses TRBV2 and TRBJ2-5; TRBD2 aligns across 7 bases. The CDR3 is 15 amino acids. Trimming took 4 bases from V and 2 from J; bases not matched to a gene: 7. Germline CDR1 is SNHLY and CDR2 is FYNNEI. The CDR3 DNA sequence: TGTGCCAGCAGTGTAAGCCCGGGGGGTCAAGAGACCCAGTACTTC. This translates into CASSVSPGGQETQYF.

The chain combines TRBV6-5 with TRBJ1-4; no firm D call. The CDR3 is 15 residues long. From germline, CDR1 is MNHEY and CDR2 SVGAGI. Between the trimmed V and J ends, which lost 0 bases and 5 bases, there was a span of 10 bases. The CDR3 coding sequence is TGTGCCAGCAGTTACTCGGCCGGAGGAAATGAAAAACTGTTTTTT. This encodes CASSYSAGGNEKLFF.

CDR3 nucleotide sequence: TGTGCCAGCAGCTTAGATAGGGGCACCGGGGAGCTGTTTTTT. It specifies CASSLDRGTGELFF. The rearrangement links TRBV7-9 to TRBJ2-2; perhaps TRBD1 as D (5 bases). This CDR3 contains 14 residues. Between the trimmed V and J ends, which lost 1 base and 4 bases, there was a span of 7 bases. Germline lookup yields CDR1 SEHNR and CDR2 FQNEAQ (reference sequence).

This clone was recorded once. The chain has TRBV6-5 and TRBJ2-2; 11 bases align to TRBD2. CDR1 and CDR2 (germline): MNHEY, SVGAGI. The V segment lost 6 bases and the J segment 6 bases; nucleotides outside the gene matches: 6. The CDR3 extends over 15 amino acids. CDR3 coding DNA: TGTGCCAGCAGGATTACTAGCGGGAGCGCCGGGGAGCTGTTTTTT. Translation gives CASRITSGSAGELFF.

This chain links TRBV28 with TRBJ1-1; the D gene is possibly TRBD1 (6 bases). Germline V CDR1 and CDR2: MDHEN, SYDVKM. V lost 2 bases to trimming and J lost 0 bases, with 10 bases between them. The CDR3 runs to 15 residues. The CDR3 DNA follows: TGTGCCAGCAGTTTAGCCGGGACACTGAACACTGAAGCTTTCTTT. This sequence encodes CASSLAGTLNTEAFF.

This chain links TRBV7-2 with TRBJ1-2, with D possibly matching TRBD1 (5 bases). V was clipped by 2 bases and J by 1 base, with 11 bases between them. Per the germline V gene, CDR1 is SGHTA and CDR2 is FQGNSA. The CDR3 has 15 residues. CDR3 residues: CASSLSRGSNYGYTF. The CDR3 DNA reads TGTGCCAGCAGCTTAAGCCGGGGGAGTAACTATGGCTACACCTTC.

V is TRBV18 and J is TRBJ1-1; maybe TRBD1 (6 bases). The germline V gene encodes CDR1 KGHSH and CDR2 LQKENI. This CDR3 contains 13 residues. The V end lost 1 base, the J end lost 5 bases, and 8 bases lay between the germline ends. CDR3 sequence (DNA): TGTGCCAGCTCACCACAGGGGGGGACTGAAGCTTTCTTT. Translating gives CASSPQGGTEAFF.

The chain carries TRBV27 and TRBJ2-1; tentatively, D is TRBD2 (5 bases). The CDR3 is made up of 13 amino acids. The V end was cut by 5 bases, the J end by 7 bases, with 12 bases between. Looked up from germline, CDR1 is MNHEY and CDR2 is SMNVEV (reference sequence). The CDR3 nucleotides are TGTGCCAGCAGTCCGAGCGGAGGAAATGAGCAGTTCTTC. Protein sequence: CASSPSGGNEQFF.

A single count supports this clone. CDR3 region: CASSTLRSDEQYF. DNA for the CDR3: TGTGCCAGCAGCACACTTAGGAGCGACGAGCAGTACTTC. The chain uses TRBV7-2 and TRBJ2-7; no firm D call. V dropped 5 bases and J dropped 5 bases, with 13 bases sitting between them. The CDR3 sequence is 13 residues long. CDR1 and CDR2 (germline): SGHTA, FQGNSA.

This clone was seen a single time. The chain employs TRBV21-1 and TRBJ2-1; the table assigns TRBD1, which was not confirmed against the DNA. TRBV21-1 is deemed a pseudogene. The CDR3 is 18 amino acids. The CDR3 DNA reads TGTGCCAGCAGCAAGACGACAGAGGCTAGTGTCTCAATGGGTGAGCAGTTCTTC. Protein: CASSKTTEASVSMGEQFF.

The rearrangement links TRBV5-3 to TRBJ1-5; 8 bases are a match to TRBD1. TRBV5-3 is labeled an ORF, and its function is uncertain. This CDR3 contains 14 residues. J lost 4 bases, V lost 4 bases, and 4 bases had no gene match. In DNA, the CDR3 is TGTGCCAGAAGCCGATACAGGGGGAATCAGCCCCAGCATTTT. Its translation: CARSRYRGNQPQHF.

CDR3 amino acids: CASSLDGTGRPGRAFF. As DNA, the CDR3 is TGCGCCAGCAGCTTGGACGGGACAGGGCGTCCTGGTAGAGCTTTCTTT. The V gene is TRBV5-1, the J gene TRBJ1-1; 9 bases match TRBD1. The J segment lost 10 bases and the V segment lost 0 bases, leaving 13 bases of the junction unmatched. This CDR3 is built from 16 residues. Per the germline V gene, CDR1 is SGHRS and CDR2 is YFSETQ. The full variable domain, with the rest looked up from reference TRBV5-1 and TRBJ1-1, is KAGVTQTPRYLIKTRGQQVTLSCSPISGHRSVSWYQQTPGQGLQFLFEYFSETQRNKGNFPGRFSGRQFSNSRSEMNVSTLELGDSALYLCASSLDGTGRPGRAFFGQGTRLTVV.

V usage is TRBV6-1 and J usage is TRBJ2-7; TRBD1 matches at 8 bases. The V segment lost 3 bases and the J segment 3 bases; nucleotides outside the gene matches: 4. Germline lookup yields CDR1 MNHNS and CDR2 SASEGT. The CDR3 runs to 14 residues. CDR3 nucleotides: TGTGCCAGCAGTGACGGGACAGGACTCTACGAGCAGTACTTC. It translates to CASSDGTGLYEQYF.

This chain joins TRBV3-1 (or the pseudogene TRBV3-2) and TRBJ1-1, with D maybe TRBD1 (5 bases). V shed 1 base and J shed 1 base, with 13 bases lying between them. This CDR3 spans 16 amino acids. CDR1 LGHDT and CDR2 YNNKEL come from the germline V gene (reference sequence). CDR3 region: CASSQGSGGGNTEAFF. The CDR3 bases are TGTGCCAGCAGCCAAGGATCTGGGGGAGGGAACACTGAAGCTTTCTTT.

J is TRBJ1-2 and V is TRBV28, with 8 bases fitting TRBD1. The CDR3 has 14 residues. CDR1 is MDHEN and CDR2 is SYDVKM in the germline V gene. Trimming took 2 bases from V and 3 from J; bases not matched to a gene: 2. The CDR3, as DNA: TGTGCCAGCAGTTTACAGGGGGCGCACTATGGCTACACCTTC. Residues: CASSLQGAHYGYTF.

This clone was picked up one time. J is TRBJ2-7 and V is TRBV7-9; 10 positions agree with TRBD2. Losses at the gene ends were 5 bases for V and 6 bases for J; bases not matched to a gene: 10. In germline, CDR1 is SEHNR, CDR2 FQNEAQ (reference sequence). CDR3 length equals 15 residues. The CDR3 sequence is CASSPIGTSDLEQYF. The CDR3 bases are TGTGCCAGCAGCCCAATCGGGACTAGCGATCTCGAGCAGTACTTC.

J is TRBJ1-2 and V is TRBV18; D possibly corresponds to TRBD1 (5 bases). Germline CDR1 and CDR2: KGHSH and LQKENI. The V end lost 6 bases, the J end lost 8 bases, and 16 bases lay between the germline ends. This CDR3 contains 13 residues. CDR3 sequence: CASSPFGGYGYTF. The CDR3 DNA is TGTGCCAGCTCTCCATTCGGGGGGTACGGCTACACCTTC.

In its sample, this clone was seen once. V gene TRBV27 combines with J gene TRBJ2-7, with TRBD2 matching 13 bases. CDR1 and CDR2 from the germline V gene are MNHEY and SMNVEV (reference sequence). This CDR3 region has 18 residues. With 5 bases clipped from V and 1 base from J, the junction kept 11 bases outside the gene matches. CDR3 amino acids: CASSRAGGTSGISYEQYF. CDR3 DNA sequence: TGTGCCAGCAGTCGGGCAGGGGGGACTAGCGGGATTTCCTACGAGCAGTACTTC.

The rearrangement links TRBV7-2 to TRBJ2-2; 13 positions agree with TRBD2. The V segment lost 2 bases and the J segment 5 bases; nucleotides outside the gene matches: 2. This CDR3 has 16 residues. The germline V gene has CDR1 SGHTA and CDR2 FQGNSA. The CDR3 sequence: CASSLRTSGGTGELFF. CDR3 sequence (DNA): TGTGCCAGCAGCTTACGGACTAGCGGGGGTACCGGGGAGCTGTTTTTT.